The clone carrying this T cell receptor beta chain appeared once. The data were taken from a study of control samples from healthy donors and cancer patients. This CDR3 is 17 amino acids long. The germline V gene has CDR1 LNHDA and CDR2 SQIVND (reference sequence). V lost 5 bases and J 0 bases, leaving 14 bases between the germline ends. Libraries were prepared by immunoSEQ multiplex PCR; TCRdb keeps only in-frame clonotypes and omits some of them. The repertoire holds 190,000 or so clones, 85% to 95% seen once, with more than 1.1% in the top ten. Source material: blood. This sequence originates from a man between 18 and 35 years old in good health. The chain combines TRBV19 with TRBJ2-6; D possibly corresponds to TRBD2 (6 bases). This CDR3 reads CASSPGLGFSGANVLTF. The CDR3 DNA follows: TGTGCCAGTAGTCCGGGACTGGGGTTCTCTGGGGCCAACGTCCTGACTTTC.